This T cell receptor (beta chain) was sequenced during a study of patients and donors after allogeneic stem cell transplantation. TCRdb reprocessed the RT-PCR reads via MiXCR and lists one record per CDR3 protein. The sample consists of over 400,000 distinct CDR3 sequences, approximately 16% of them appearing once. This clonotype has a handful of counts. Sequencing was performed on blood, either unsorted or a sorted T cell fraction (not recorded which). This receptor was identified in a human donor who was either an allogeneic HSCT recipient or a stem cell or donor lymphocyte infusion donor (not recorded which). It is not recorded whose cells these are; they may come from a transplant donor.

The DNA for the CDR3 is TGCGCCAGCAGCCTGGACAGCCTAAGCACAGATACGCAGTATTTT. Its protein product is CASSLDSLSTDTQYF. The chain links TRBV5-1 to TRBJ2-3; possibly TRBD1 for D (6 bases). Deletions cut 4 bases from V and 0 bases from J, with 12 bases between. Germline V CDR1 and CDR2: SGHRS, YFSETQ. This CDR3 is built from 15 residues. Using reference TRBV5-1 and TRBJ2-3 for the parts outside the CDR3, the full variable domain is KAGVTQTPRYLIKTRGQQVTLSCSPISGHRSVSWYQQTPGQGLQFLFEYFSETQRNKGNFPGRFSGRQFSNSRSEMNVSTLELGDSALYLCASSLDSLSTDTQYFGPGTRLTVL.